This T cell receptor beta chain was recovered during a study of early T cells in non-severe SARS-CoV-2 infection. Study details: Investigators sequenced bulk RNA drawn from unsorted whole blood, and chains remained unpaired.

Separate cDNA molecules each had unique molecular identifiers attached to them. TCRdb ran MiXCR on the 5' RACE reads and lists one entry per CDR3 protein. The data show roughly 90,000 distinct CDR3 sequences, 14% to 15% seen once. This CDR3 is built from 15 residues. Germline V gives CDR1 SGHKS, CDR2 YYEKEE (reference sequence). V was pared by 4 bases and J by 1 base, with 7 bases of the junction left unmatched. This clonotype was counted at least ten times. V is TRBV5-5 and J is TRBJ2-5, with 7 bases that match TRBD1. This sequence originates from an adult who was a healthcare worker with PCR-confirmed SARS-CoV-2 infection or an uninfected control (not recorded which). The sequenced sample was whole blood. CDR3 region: CASSTGQAVQETQYF. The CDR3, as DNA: TGTGCCAGCAGCACCGGACAGGCGGTCCAAGAGACCCAGTACTTC.